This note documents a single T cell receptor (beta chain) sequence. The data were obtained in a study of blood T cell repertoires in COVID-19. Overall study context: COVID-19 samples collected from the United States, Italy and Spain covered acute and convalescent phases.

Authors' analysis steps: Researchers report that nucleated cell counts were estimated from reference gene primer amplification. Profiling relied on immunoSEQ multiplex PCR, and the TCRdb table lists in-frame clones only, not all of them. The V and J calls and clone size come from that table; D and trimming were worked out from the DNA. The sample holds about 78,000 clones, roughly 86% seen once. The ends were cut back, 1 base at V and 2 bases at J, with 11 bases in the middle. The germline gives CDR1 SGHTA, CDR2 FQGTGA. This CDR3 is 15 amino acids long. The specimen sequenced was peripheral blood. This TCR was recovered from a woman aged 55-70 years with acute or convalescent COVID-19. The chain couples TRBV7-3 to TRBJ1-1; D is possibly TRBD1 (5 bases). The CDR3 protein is CASSLNGQGNTEAFF. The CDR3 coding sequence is TGTGCCAGCAGCTTAAATGGGCAGGGAAACACTGAAGCTTTCTTT.